This record looks at one TCR beta chain sequence and its context. Its matching antigen is unknown. This sample is part of a study of radiation and T cells in renal cell carcinoma. The study, taken as a whole, reports: Top tumor clonotypes rose in blood 2 weeks post-radiation, then contracted.

The CDR3 has 14 residues. Trimming at V came to 6 bases and at J to 4 bases, leaving 8 bases not matched to a gene. Germline V gene data show CDR1 as MNHEY and CDR2 as SVGAGI. TCRdb's copy holds only in-frame clones and misses some; the assay was immunoSEQ multiplex PCR. The data contain under 100,000 clones, about 79% of them seen just once; the ten biggest clones take up roughly 7.6%. The time point: blood 4 weeks post-SBRT, at nephrectomy. Treatment indicated: 15 Gy SBRT to primary tumor, nephrectomy 4 weeks later. Blood was sampled at baseline, 2 weeks and 4 weeks after SBRT. The origin of this receptor is a man in his fifties or sixties with renal cell carcinoma. Material: blood, obtained from a patient whose treatment included radiotherapy and nephrectomy. This chain uses TRBV6-5 with TRBJ2-7; 8 positions agree with TRBD1. The CDR3 DNA reads TGTGCCAGCAGCCCCCCAGGGGGCAGGTACGAGCAGTACTTC. Translated: CASSPPGGRYEQYF.